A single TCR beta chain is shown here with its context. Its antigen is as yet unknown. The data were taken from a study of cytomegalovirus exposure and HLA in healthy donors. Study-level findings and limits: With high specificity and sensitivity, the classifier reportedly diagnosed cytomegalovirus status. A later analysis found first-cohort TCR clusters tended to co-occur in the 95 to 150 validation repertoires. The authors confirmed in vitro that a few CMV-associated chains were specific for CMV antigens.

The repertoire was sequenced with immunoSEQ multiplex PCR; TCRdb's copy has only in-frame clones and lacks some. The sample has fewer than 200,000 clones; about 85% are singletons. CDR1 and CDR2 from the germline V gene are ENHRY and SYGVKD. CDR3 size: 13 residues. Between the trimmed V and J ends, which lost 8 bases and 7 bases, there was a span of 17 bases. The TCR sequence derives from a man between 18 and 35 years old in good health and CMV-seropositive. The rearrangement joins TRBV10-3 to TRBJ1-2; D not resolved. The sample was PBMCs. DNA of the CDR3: TGTGCCATCTCAACCGGGAGCACGGCTGGCTACACCTTC. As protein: CAISTGSTAGYTF.